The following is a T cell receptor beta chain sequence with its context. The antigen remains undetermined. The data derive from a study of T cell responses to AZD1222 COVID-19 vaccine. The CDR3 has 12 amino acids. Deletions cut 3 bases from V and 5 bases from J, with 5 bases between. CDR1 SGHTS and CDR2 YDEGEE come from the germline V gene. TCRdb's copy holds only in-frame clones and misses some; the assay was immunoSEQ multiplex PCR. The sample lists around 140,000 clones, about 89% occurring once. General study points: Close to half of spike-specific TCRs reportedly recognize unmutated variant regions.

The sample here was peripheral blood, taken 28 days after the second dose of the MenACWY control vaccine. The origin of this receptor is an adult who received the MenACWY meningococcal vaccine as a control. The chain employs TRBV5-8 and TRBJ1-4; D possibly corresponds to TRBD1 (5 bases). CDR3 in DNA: TGTGCCAGCAGCTGGGGGAATGAAAAACTGTTTTTT. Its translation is CASSWGNEKLFF.